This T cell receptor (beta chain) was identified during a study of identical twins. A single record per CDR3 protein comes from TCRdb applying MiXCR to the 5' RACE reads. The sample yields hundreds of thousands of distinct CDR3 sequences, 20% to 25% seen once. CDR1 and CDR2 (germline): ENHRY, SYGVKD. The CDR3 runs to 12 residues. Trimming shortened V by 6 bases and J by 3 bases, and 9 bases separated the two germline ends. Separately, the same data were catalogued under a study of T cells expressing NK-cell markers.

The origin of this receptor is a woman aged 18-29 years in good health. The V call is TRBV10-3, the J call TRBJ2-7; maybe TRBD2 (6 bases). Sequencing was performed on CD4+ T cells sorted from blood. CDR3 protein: CAISPGVYEQYF. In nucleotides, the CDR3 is TGTGCCATCAGCCCGGGGGTCTACGAGCAGTACTTC.